This passage covers 18 T cell receptor beta chains from one sample sequenced in a study of blood T cells in healthy people across ages. For the second PCR, which ran for 7 to 11 cycles, a sample-barcoded 5' primer and a J-beta primer mix were used. MiXCR was run by TCRdb on the 5' RACE reads, yielding one entry per CDR3 protein. The sample records some 1.1 million distinct CDR3 sequences, roughly two fifths being singletons. The sequenced sample was blood. The receptors come from a man aged 18-30 years in good health.

A few counts support this clonotype. The J gene is TRBJ2-1, the V gene TRBV20-1; 10 bases line up with TRBD2. The CDR3 totals 15 residues. Trimming took 5 bases from V and 8 from J; bases not matched to a gene: 12. Germline V gives CDR1 DFQATT, CDR2 SNEGSKA (reference sequence). The CDR3 nucleotides read TGCAGTGCTTACAACAGCGGGGGGGTACAGGATGAGCAGTTCTTC. Encoded protein: CSAYNSGGVQDEQFF.

This clonotype was seen only a few times. V gene TRBV6-5 combines with J gene TRBJ2-5; D is perhaps TRBD1 (6 bases). Deletions cut 0 bases from V and 3 bases from J, with 14 bases between. The CDR3 extends over 16 amino acids. Germline lookup yields CDR1 MNHEY and CDR2 SVGAGI. CDR3 residues: CASSYSMGAGEETQYF. CDR3 coding DNA: TGTGCCAGCAGTTACTCGATGGGGGCAGGGGAAGAGACCCAGTACTTC.

This chain links TRBV7-6 with TRBJ2-1, with D possibly TRBD2 on 5 matching bases. The CDR3 totals 17 residues. The germline gives CDR1 SGHVS, CDR2 FNYEAQ. V was cut by 2 bases and J by 0 bases, with 14 bases left in between. CDR3 loop: CASSLIGGTSSYNEQFF. DNA of the CDR3: TGTGCCAGCAGCTTAATTGGAGGCACCAGCTCCTACAATGAGCAGTTCTTC. The full variable domain, with the rest looked up from reference TRBV7-6 and TRBJ2-1, is GAGVSQSPRYKVTKRGQDVALRCDPISGHVSLYWYRQALGQGPEFLTYFNYEAQQDKSGLPNDRFSAERPEGSISTLTIQRTEQRDSAMYRCASSLIGGTSSYNEQFFGPGTRLTVL.

In its sample, this clonotype was seen once. The V call is TRBV20-1, the J call TRBJ1-5; possibly TRBD1 for D (5 bases). CDR3 size: 13 residues. V lost 4 bases, J lost 6 bases, and 13 bases lay in between. Germline V gene data show CDR1 as DFQATT and CDR2 as SNEGSKA (reference sequence). CDR3 in DNA: TGCAGTGCTACCGACAGCGAGAGTCAGCCCCAGCATTTT. Its protein is CSATDSESQPQHF.

This clonotype was observed a handful of times. The chain joins TRBV19 to TRBJ1-5; TRBD1 matches 12 bases. The CDR3 contains 16 residues. V lost 4 bases, J lost 1 base, and 2 bases stayed unmatched. CDR1 and CDR2 from the germline V gene are LNHDA and SQIVND (reference sequence). Written as DNA, the CDR3 is TGTGCCAGTAGTACCGGGACAGGGGGCAGCAATCAGCCCCAGCATTTT. It encodes CASSTGTGGSNQPQHF. The full variable domain, completed using reference TRBV19 and TRBJ1-5, is DGGITQSPKYLFRKEGQNVTLSCEQNLNHDAMYWYRQDPGQGLRLIYYSQIVNDFQKGDIAEGYSVSREKKESFPLTVTSAQKNPTAFYLCASSTGTGGSNQPQHFGDGTRLSIL.

The CDR3 DNA reads as TGCAGCGTTGGGACTAGCGGGAGCTACGAGCAGTACTTC. The encoded protein is CSVGTSGSYEQYF. This chain uses TRBV29-1 with TRBJ2-7; 13 bases fit TRBD2. Germline V gives CDR1 SQVTM, CDR2 ANQGSEA. Germline trimming cut 4 bases from V and 3 bases from J; bases unmatched to any gene: 0. The CDR3 is made up of 13 amino acids.

The chain employs TRBV5-1 and TRBJ1-3; possible D gene TRBD1, 5 bases. The V end was cut by 2 bases, the J end by 1 base, with 22 bases between. The CDR3 extends over 19 amino acids. Looked up from germline, CDR1 is SGHRS and CDR2 is YFSETQ. In DNA form, the CDR3 reads TGCGCCAGCAGCTTCGGTTTGGGGCAGGAACCGTCGTCTGGAAACACCATATATTTT. Translated: CASSFGLGQEPSSGNTIYF.

This clonotype is a singleton in its sample. The chain is built from TRBV7-2 and TRBJ1-6; possibly TRBD1 for D (5 bases). This CDR3 has 14 amino acids. Deletions cut 0 bases from V and 7 bases from J, with 7 bases between. Germline assignment: CDR1 SGHTA and CDR2 FQGNSA. The CDR3 region is CASSLARENSPLHF. DNA for the CDR3: TGTGCCAGCAGCTTAGCCAGGGAAAATTCACCCCTCCACTTT.

This chain joins TRBV5-1 and TRBJ2-5; maybe TRBD1 (5 bases). The germline V gene has CDR1 SGHRS and CDR2 YFSETQ. This CDR3 spans 15 amino acids. Trimming took 3 bases from V and 5 from J, leaving 17 bases between them. The CDR3 loop is CASSSMAGQLETQYF. CDR3 sequence (DNA): TGCGCCAGCAGCTCCATGGCAGGGCAGTTGGAGACCCAGTACTTC.

In this sample, this clonotype turned up a few times. This chain links TRBV3-1 with TRBJ2-5, with unresolved D. This CDR3 region has 11 residues. CDR1 is LGHDT and CDR2 is YNNKEL in the germline V gene (reference sequence). The V and J ends lost 3 bases and 7 bases respectively, with 6 bases between them. The CDR3 sequence: CASSHVGTQYF. In DNA, the CDR3 is TGTGCCAGCAGCCACGTGGGGACCCAGTACTTC.

This chain links TRBV14 with TRBJ1-2, with 9 bases matching TRBD1. V gave up 0 bases and J gave up 5 bases; unmatched junction bases: 16. The CDR3 has 19 amino acids. Germline CDR1 and CDR2: SGHDN and FVKESK. DNA of the CDR3: TGTGCCAGCAGCCAAGAATCGGGGACAGGGCGCAGAGATGGGTATGGCTACACCTTC. Translating gives CASSQESGTGRRDGYGYTF.

This rearrangement joins TRBV5-1 to TRBJ1-1, with TRBD1 identical over 11 bases. J lost 4 bases, V lost 4 bases, and 6 bases had no gene match. The CDR3 extends over 15 amino acids. CDR1 and CDR2 from the germline V gene are SGHRS and YFSETQ. This CDR3 is CASSVWTGGTTEAFF. Written as DNA, the CDR3 is TGCGCCAGCAGCGTCTGGACAGGGGGCACCACTGAAGCTTTCTTT. Based on the CDR3 plus reference TRBV5-1 and TRBJ1-1, the full variable domain is KAGVTQTPRYLIKTRGQQVTLSCSPISGHRSVSWYQQTPGQGLQFLFEYFSETQRNKGNFPGRFSGRQFSNSRSEMNVSTLELGDSALYLCASSVWTGGTTEAFFGQGTRLTVV.

V gene TRBV9 combines with J gene TRBJ2-2; 13 bases align to TRBD2. CDR3 length: 19 amino acids. Unmatched junction bases numbered 18, after V lost 6 bases and J lost 7 bases. Per the germline V gene, CDR1 is SGDLS and CDR2 is YYNGEE. The DNA for the CDR3 is TGTGCCAGCACCCCAGAAATAACTAGCGGGGGGGCCATCGGCGGGGAGCTGTTTTTT. It is translated as CASTPEITSGGAIGGELFF.

There are a few counts of this clonotype. CDR3 sequence: CASSETGGAAEAFF. The DNA for the CDR3 is TGTGCCAGCAGTGAGACAGGGGGCGCGGCTGAAGCTTTCTTT. This sequence joins TRBV6-4 and TRBJ1-1, with TRBD1 identical over 10 bases. The CDR3 length is 14 residues. The J segment lost 6 bases and the V segment lost 3 bases, leaving 4 bases of the junction unmatched. CDR1 MRHNA and CDR2 SNTAGT come from the germline V gene.

CDR3 amino acids: CASSDRTGSEKLFF. Written as DNA, the CDR3 is TGTGCCAGCAGTGACAGGACGGGAAGTGAAAAACTGTTTTTT. V and J are TRBV27 and TRBJ1-4; the D gene is possibly TRBD1 (6 bases). The germline CDR1 and CDR2 sequences are MNHEY and SMNVEV (reference sequence). Trimming stripped 5 bases from V and 7 bases from J, with 14 bases between. This CDR3 has 14 amino acids.

The chain is built from TRBV24-1 and TRBJ1-1; D is perhaps TRBD1 (5 bases). This CDR3 has 14 amino acids. Trimming took 1 base from V and 4 from J, leaving 9 bases between them. CDR1 and CDR2 (germline): KGHDR, SFDVKD. Written as DNA, the CDR3 is TGTGCCACCAGTGATTTCGGCAGGGTCACTGAAGCTTTCTTT. Its protein is CATSDFGRVTEAFF.

The chain has TRBV6-6 and TRBJ2-7; D remains ambiguous. This CDR3 is built from 15 residues. CDR1 and CDR2 from the germline V gene are MNHNY and SVGAGI (reference sequence). The ends were cut back, 0 bases at V and 2 bases at J, with 11 bases in the middle. CDR3 sequence reads: CASSYSKTAAYEQYF. The CDR3 DNA sequence: TGTGCCAGCAGTTACTCGAAGACGGCGGCCTACGAGCAGTACTTC.

The chain combines TRBV2 with TRBJ1-5; the match to TRBD1 covers 7 bases. The CDR3 runs to 15 residues. Germline CDR1 and CDR2: SNHLY and FYNNEI. V lost 4 bases, J lost 4 bases, and 7 bases stayed unmatched. CDR3 bases: TGTGCCAGCAGTGGGTCAGGACAGGTTAATCAGCCCCAGCATTTT. It codes for CASSGSGQVNQPQHF.